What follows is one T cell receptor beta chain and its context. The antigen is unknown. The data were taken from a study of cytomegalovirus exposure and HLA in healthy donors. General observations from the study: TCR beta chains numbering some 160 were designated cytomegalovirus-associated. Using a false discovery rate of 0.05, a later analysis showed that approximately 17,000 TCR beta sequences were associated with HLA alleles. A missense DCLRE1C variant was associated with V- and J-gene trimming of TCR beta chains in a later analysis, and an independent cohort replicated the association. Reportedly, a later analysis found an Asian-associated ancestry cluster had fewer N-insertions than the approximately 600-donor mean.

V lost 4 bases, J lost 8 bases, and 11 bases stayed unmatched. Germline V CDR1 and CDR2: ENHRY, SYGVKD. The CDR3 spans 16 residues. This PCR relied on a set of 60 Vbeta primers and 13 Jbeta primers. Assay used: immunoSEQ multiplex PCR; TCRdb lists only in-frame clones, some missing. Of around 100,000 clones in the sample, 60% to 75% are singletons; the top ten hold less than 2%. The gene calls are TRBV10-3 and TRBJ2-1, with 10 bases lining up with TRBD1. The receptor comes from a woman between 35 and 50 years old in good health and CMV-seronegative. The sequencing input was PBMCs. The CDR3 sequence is CAISGQGAKGIYEQFF. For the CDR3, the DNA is TGTGCCATCAGTGGACAGGGGGCGAAGGGAATCTATGAGCAGTTCTTC.